Below, 25 T cell receptor beta chains from the same sample are listed, as sequenced in a study of blood T cell repertoires in COVID-19. Profiling relied on immunoSEQ multiplex PCR, and the TCRdb table lists in-frame clones only, not all of them. The sample holds 200,000 to 300,000 clones, about 87% seen once. The sequencing input was PBMCs or T cells enriched from blood (not recorded which). These receptors came from a woman aged 40 to 55 with acute COVID-19.

The rearrangement joins TRBV30 to TRBJ2-5, with D possibly being TRBD2 (7 bases). The ends were cut back, 5 bases at V and 5 bases at J, with 18 bases in the middle. Germline values: CDR1 GTSNPN, CDR2 SVGIG (reference sequence). The CDR3 has 14 amino acids. The CDR3 sequence: CAWGGANTMETQYF. The DNA for the CDR3 is TGTGCCTGGGGGGGGGCTAATACTATGGAGACCCAGTACTTC.

The rearrangement links TRBV15 to TRBJ2-7, with D possibly TRBD2 on 6 matching bases. Germline assignment: CDR1 LNHNV and CDR2 YYDKDF (reference sequence). Trimming removed 3 bases at V and 0 bases at J, with 12 bases between. This CDR3 is built from 15 residues. For the CDR3, the DNA is TGTGCCACCAGCAGTATGCCGGGAGTCTCCTACGAGCAGTACTTC. Protein product: CATSSMPGVSYEQYF.

V gene TRBV30 combines with J gene TRBJ2-3, with 11 positions matching TRBD2. This CDR3 is built from 15 residues. The trim removed 7 bases at V and 2 bases at J, leaving 8 bases unmatched. Germline V lookup: CDR1 GTSNPN, CDR2 SVGIG (reference sequence). In DNA form, the CDR3 reads TGTGCCTTCCTGCCGGGACTAGCGGTCACAGATACGCAGTATTTT. This gives the protein CAFLPGLAVTDTQYF.

This chain joins TRBV2 and TRBJ1-1; 10 bases align to TRBD1. The CDR3 totals 14 residues. Germline CDR1 is SNHLY and CDR2 is FYNNEI. V lost 7 bases, J lost 1 base, and 3 bases stayed unmatched. CDR3 protein: CASTWDRGNTEAFF. DNA of the CDR3: TGTGCCAGCACCTGGGACAGGGGGAACACTGAAGCTTTCTTT.

This clone was seen just once. This chain uses TRBV28 with TRBJ2-7; a possible D gene is TRBD2 (6 bases). CDR1 is MDHEN, CDR2 SYDVKM, per germline. The CDR3 runs to 12 residues. V was pared by 6 bases and J by 6 bases, with 12 bases between. The CDR3 loop reads CASRDGRCEQYV. The CDR3 DNA sequence: TGTGCCAGCAGAGATGGGAGGTGCGAGCAGTACGTC.

The chain combines TRBV29-1 with TRBJ2-7; TRBD1 aligns across 8 bases. The germline V gene has CDR1 SQVTM and CDR2 ANQGSEA. The CDR3 is 12 amino acids. V shed 1 base, J shed 5 bases, and the junction held 1 base outside the gene matches. The CDR3 sequence is CSVEGTGNEQYF. CDR3 nucleotide sequence: TGCAGCGTTGAAGGGACAGGGAACGAGCAGTACTTC.

This clone was seen only once. V usage is TRBV10-2 and J usage is TRBJ2-7; 10 bases align to TRBD1. The ends lost 11 bases at V and 2 bases at J; junction bases unmatched: 15. Germline V gene lookup returns CDR1 WSHSY and CDR2 SAAADI. This CDR3 has 16 residues. For the CDR3, the DNA is TGCGCCCTAAAACCGGGCGGGACAGGGGCCCCCTACGAGCAGTACGTC. Amino acids: CALKPGGTGAPYEQYV.

The chain links TRBV14 to TRBJ2-2, with D tentatively TRBD1 (5 bases). V was cut by 0 bases and J by 6 bases, with 17 bases left in between. The CDR3 length is 17 residues. Germline CDR1 SGHDN, CDR2 FVKESK. Here the CDR3 DNA reads TGTGCCAGCAGCCAAGATCGGATAGGGGCGGTACCCGGGGAGCTGTTTTTT. This gives the protein CASSQDRIGAVPGELFF.

The chain carries TRBV4-2 and TRBJ1-2, with 7 bases identical to TRBD1. V gave up 0 bases and J gave up 4 bases; unmatched junction bases: 14. Germline-derived CDR1 and CDR2 are LGHNA and YNFKEQ. CDR3 length: 18 residues. CDR3 in DNA: TGTGCCAGCAGCCAAGACGGGGACAGCACCGGCCTTTTCTATGGCTACACCTTC. Its protein is CASSQDGDSTGLFYGYTF.

J is TRBJ2-2 and V is TRBV29-1; D not resolved. Trimming removed 7 bases from V and 0 bases from J, with 9 bases in between. Per the germline V gene, CDR1 is SQVTM and CDR2 is ANQGSEA. The CDR3 contains 13 residues. DNA of the CDR3: TGCAGCGCAGACATAACGAACACCGGGGAGCTGTTTTTT. Protein sequence: CSADITNTGELFF.

The chain employs TRBV24-1 and TRBJ2-2, with D perhaps TRBD1 (6 bases). Germline values: CDR1 KGHDR, CDR2 SFDVKD. The CDR3 contains 15 residues. The germline V and J ends were trimmed by 2 bases and 8 bases, with 14 bases remaining between them. The CDR3 loop reads CATSDYPTGGGELFF. The CDR3 nucleotides read TGTGCCACCAGTGATTATCCGACAGGCGGGGGGGAGCTGTTTTTT.

The chain uses TRBV29-1 and TRBJ1-1; D not certain. V lost 8 bases, J lost 5 bases, and 15 bases lay in between. Germline CDR1 and CDR2: SQVTM and ANQGSEA. The CDR3 covers 12 residues. CDR3 DNA: TGCAGCACCGGACGGGGAACAACTGAAGCTTTCTTT. This translates into CSTGRGTTEAFF.

The chain links TRBV5-4 to TRBJ2-1; 15 nucleotides match TRBD2. Germline V gene lookup returns CDR1 SGHNT and CDR2 YYREEE (reference sequence). V was pared by 4 bases and J by 10 bases, with 6 bases of the junction left unmatched. This CDR3 contains 15 residues. The chain's CDR3 is CASSEPGLAGGEQFF. CDR3 coding DNA: TGTGCCAGCAGCGAACCGGGACTAGCGGGAGGAGAGCAGTTCTTC.

This chain links TRBV5-4 with TRBJ1-3; tentatively, D is TRBD1 (5 bases). Germline values: CDR1 SGHNT, CDR2 YYREEE (reference sequence). V shed 4 bases and J shed 0 bases, with 14 bases lying between them. The CDR3 is 16 residues long. CDR3: CASSTGGATSGNTIYF. The CDR3 coding sequence is TGTGCCAGCAGCACGGGAGGGGCGACCTCTGGAAACACCATATATTTT.

The V gene is TRBV5-1, the J gene TRBJ1-1; 7 positions match TRBD1. With 0 bases clipped from V and 4 bases from J, the junction kept 6 bases outside the gene matches. Germline V lookup: CDR1 SGHRS, CDR2 YFSETQ. The CDR3 extends over 15 amino acids. The CDR3 sequence: CASSLDPDRATEAFF. The CDR3 DNA reads as TGCGCCAGCAGCTTGGACCCTGACAGGGCCACTGAAGCTTTCTTT.

V gene TRBV7-8 combines with J gene TRBJ2-7; 7 bases fit TRBD2. The germline V gene has CDR1 SGHVS and CDR2 FQNEAQ. The CDR3 extends over 16 amino acids. The ends lost 1 base at V and 4 bases at J; junction bases unmatched: 10. For the CDR3, the DNA is TGTGCCAGCAGCTTAGGGGCCGGGGTCGGGAGGTACGAGCAGTACGTC. This encodes CASSLGAGVGRYEQYV.

The DNA for the CDR3 is TGTGCCAGCAGTCCGTACCTGAGTGGGGGGAGGCAGCCCCAGCATTTT. Amino acids: CASSPYLSGGRQPQHF. The chain joins TRBV27 to TRBJ1-5, with a tentative D call TRBD1 (5 bases). V lost 5 bases and J 7 bases, leaving 21 bases between the germline ends. CDR3 length: 16 amino acids. Germline values: CDR1 MNHEY, CDR2 SMNVEV (reference sequence).

The V gene is TRBV18, the J gene TRBJ1-1; D unclear. The CDR3 length is 11 residues. CDR1 and CDR2 from the germline V gene are KGHSH and LQKENI. V was shortened by 5 bases and J by 7 bases, with 8 bases between the two germline ends. The CDR3 is CASSGQYEAFF. The CDR3 DNA follows: TGTGCCAGCTCAGGCCAGTATGAAGCTTTCTTT. The whole variable domain, filled in from reference TRBV18 and TRBJ1-1, reads NAGVMQNPRHLVRRRGQEARLRCSPMKGHSHVYWYRQLPEEGLKFMVYLQKENIIDESGMPKERFSAEFPKEGPSILRIQQVVRGDSAAYFCASSGQYEAFFGQGTRLTVV.

The DNA of the CDR3 is TGTGCCAGCAGCGAACAGGGTGTAATAAATGGCTACACCTTC. This gives the protein CASSEQGVINGYTF. The V gene is TRBV2, the J gene TRBJ1-2, with D possibly matching TRBD1 (6 bases). The CDR3 consists of 14 residues. The germline CDR1 and CDR2 sequences are SNHLY and FYNNEI. V lost 6 bases to trimming and J lost 6 bases, with 17 bases between them.

The chain is built from TRBV9 and TRBJ1-5; D possibly corresponds to TRBD1 (6 bases). Germline assignment: CDR1 SGDLS and CDR2 YYNGEE. The V gene lost 0 bases and the J gene lost 5 bases, with 9 bases spanning the gap. CDR3 length equals 14 residues. The CDR3 sequence is CASSVGDNHQPQHF. The CDR3 DNA follows: TGTGCCAGCAGCGTAGGGGACAACCATCAGCCCCAGCATTTT.

This clone was picked up one time. The chain couples TRBV5-4 to TRBJ2-2; 9 bases map to TRBD2. There are 15 residues in the CDR3. Germline lookup yields CDR1 SGHNT and CDR2 YYREEE (reference sequence). V gave up 4 bases and J gave up 1 base; unmatched junction bases: 2. CDR3 residues: CASSPRGGNTGELFF. The CDR3 DNA reads as TGTGCCAGCAGCCCGCGGGGGGGGAACACCGGGGAGCTGTTTTTT.

This clone came up once. The V and J genes are TRBV4-3 and TRBJ1-4, with 11 bases that match TRBD1. The germline CDR1 and CDR2 sequences are LGHNA and YSLEER. This CDR3 is built from 16 residues. The V gene end was trimmed by 3 bases and the J gene end by 7 bases; junction bases not matched to a gene: 7. As DNA, the CDR3 is TGCGCCAGCAGCCAGAGAGCCGGGACAGGGGGTGAAAAACTGTTTTTT. This translates into CASSQRAGTGGEKLFF.

Only one count was recorded for this clone. The J gene is TRBJ1-2, the V gene TRBV19, with 7 bases fitting TRBD1. Germline V gene lookup returns CDR1 LNHDA and CDR2 SQIVND (reference sequence). Germline trimming cut 10 bases from V and 5 bases from J; bases unmatched to any gene: 10. The CDR3 length is 13 residues. This chain's CDR3 is CATLSDRTYGYTF. Written as DNA, the CDR3 is TGTGCCACCTTATCGGACAGGACTTATGGCTACACCTTC.

In nucleotides, the CDR3 is TGTGCCAGCAGCCCCGGGACTAGCGGACCGGGGGATGAGCAGTTCTTC. It is translated as CASSPGTSGPGDEQFF. The genes are TRBV5-4 and TRBJ2-1; 11 bases match TRBD2. Unmatched junction bases numbered 11, after V lost 4 bases and J lost 8 bases. This CDR3 contains 16 residues. The germline gives CDR1 SGHNT, CDR2 YYREEE (reference sequence).

The chain links TRBV19 to TRBJ1-6; a weak D match, TRBD1 (6 bases). CDR1 is LNHDA, CDR2 SQIVND, per germline (reference sequence). The CDR3 is made up of 13 amino acids. V gave up 8 bases and J gave up 6 bases, with 11 bases separating them. The CDR3 DNA sequence: TGTGCCAGTGTGACAGGTCCTAATTCACCCCTCCACTTT. This codes for CASVTGPNSPLHF.